The TCR beta chain under discussion was sequenced for a study of OX40 agonist ivuxolimab in advanced cancers. This table comes from immunoSEQ multiplex PCR, and its TCRdb copy is limited to in-frame clones, with some not included. The sample has approximately 69,000 clones, approximately 82% seen once; the top ten hold about 1%. This CDR3 contains 15 residues. Germline assignment: CDR1 MNHNS and CDR2 SASEGT. V was shortened by 6 bases and J by 6 bases, with 20 bases between the two germline ends. The source of this sequence is an adult with an advanced solid tumor such as melanoma, head and neck, liver or kidney cancer. This chain joins TRBV6-1 and TRBJ1-1; D ambiguous. Sequenced material: CD4+ or CD8+ T cells sorted from blood, taken in a trial of the OX40 agonist ivuxolimab. The CDR3 DNA reads as TGTGCCAGCAGCCCCCAGACGGTGGGGATTTCTGAAGCTTTCTTT. Amino acid sequence: CASSPQTVGISEAFF.